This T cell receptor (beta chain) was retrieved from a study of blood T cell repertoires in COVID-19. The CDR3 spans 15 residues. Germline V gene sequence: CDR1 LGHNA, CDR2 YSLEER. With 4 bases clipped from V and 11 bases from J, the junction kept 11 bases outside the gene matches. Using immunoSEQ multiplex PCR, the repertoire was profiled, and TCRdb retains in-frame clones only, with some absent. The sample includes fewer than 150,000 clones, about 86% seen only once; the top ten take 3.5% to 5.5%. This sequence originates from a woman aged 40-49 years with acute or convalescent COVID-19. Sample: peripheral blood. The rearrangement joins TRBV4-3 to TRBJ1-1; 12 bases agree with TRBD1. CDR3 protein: CASSPGTGGLGDAFF. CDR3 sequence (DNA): TGCGCCAGCAGCCCGGGGACAGGGGGCTTAGGGGACGCTTTCTTT.